The 17 T cell receptor beta chains listed next were all sequenced from one sample in a study of OX40 agonist ivuxolimab in advanced cancers. The library was obtained by the immunoSEQ multiplex PCR assay. TCRdb re-hosts the immuneACCESS table, in-frame sequences only. Its copies lack some clones; in the studies checked, an unresolved V gene accounts for under half of them, and the cause for the rest is not known. The sample table lists some 45,000 clones, approximately 86% of them with a count of one. The ten biggest clones cover 30% to 35% of the sample. The sample in question was CD4+ or CD8+ T cells sorted from blood, obtained in a trial of the OX40 agonist ivuxolimab. The source of these receptors is an adult with an advanced solid tumor such as melanoma, head and neck, liver or kidney cancer.

This chain connects TRBV7-9 to TRBJ1-1, with a tentative D call TRBD1 (6 bases). Germline V gene lookup returns CDR1 SEHNR and CDR2 FQNEAQ (reference sequence). Deletions cut 1 base from V and 2 bases from J, with 17 bases between. This CDR3 is 17 amino acids long. This chain's CDR3 is CASSLGGGGPSNTEAFF. CDR3 nucleotide sequence: TGTGCCAGCAGCTTAGGAGGGGGGGGCCCTTCCAACACTGAAGCTTTCTTT.

V gene TRBV30 combines with J gene TRBJ1-1; 7 bases align to TRBD1. This CDR3 has 13 residues. V lost 0 bases to trimming and J lost 10 bases; unmatched junction nucleotides: 8. Germline V gives CDR1 GTSNPN, CDR2 SVGIG (reference sequence). The CDR3 DNA sequence: TGTGCCTGGAGTGTAGGGGGCGGCTCGGGAGCTTTCTTT. Translated, it gives CAWSVGGGSGAFF.

The genes are TRBV9 and TRBJ1-2; 8 bases match TRBD1. Per germline, CDR1 SGDLS and CDR2 YYNGEE. Trimming at V came to 0 bases and at J to 7 bases, leaving 5 bases not matched to a gene. The CDR3 runs 14 residues. In DNA form, the CDR3 reads TGTGCCAGCAGCGTAGCGGACAGGGCTGGTGGCTACACCTTC. It encodes CASSVADRAGGYTF.

On this clone: Compared with germline, one end of the junction differs, possibly owing to a read error. This rearrangement joins TRBV10-3 to TRBJ1-2; D remains ambiguous. CDR3 length equals 13 residues. Germline V CDR1 and CDR2: ENHRY, SYGVKD. DNA of the CDR3: TGTGCCGTCAGTGAGTCGATGGACTATGGCTACACCTTC. It yields the protein CAVSESMDYGYTF.

J is TRBJ1-5 and V is TRBV15; TRBD1 is a possible D gene (6 bases). Deletions cut 5 bases from V and 2 bases from J, with 22 bases between. Germline values: CDR1 LNHNV, CDR2 YYDKDF (reference sequence). The CDR3 consists of 18 residues. The CDR3 DNA follows: TGTGCCACCAGCGGCACAGGGATATCTCTGTCTGGCAATCAGCCCCAGCATTTT. Translation: CATSGTGISLSGNQPQHF.

A remark on this clone: Mismatch with germline at one junction end may stem from a read error. This sequence joins TRBV5-1 and TRBJ1-1; the D is unclear. The CDR3 is 16 amino acids. Looked up from germline, CDR1 is SGHRS and CDR2 is YFSETQ. The CDR3 DNA reads as TGCGCCAGCACCTTGGTTCGTTCTGCAGGGAACACTGAAGCTTTCTTT. Encoded protein: CASTLVRSAGNTEAFF. The full variable domain, with the rest looked up from reference TRBV5-1 and TRBJ1-1, is KAGVTQTPRYLIKTRGQQVTLSCSPISGHRSVSWYQQTPGQGLQFLFEYFSETQRNKGNFPGRFSGRQFSNSRSEMNVSTLELGDSALYLCASTLVRSAGNTEAFFGQGTRLTVV.

This clone has a single count. The V call is TRBV29-1, the J call TRBJ2-1; 8 nucleotides match TRBD1. Trimming at V came to 5 bases and at J to 2 bases, leaving 5 bases not matched to a gene. The length of the CDR3 is 14 residues. CDR1 is SQVTM and CDR2 is ANQGSEA in the germline V gene. The CDR3 region has the DNA TGCAGCGTTTCAAAGGACAGGGCCTACAATGAGCAGTTCTTC. It codes for CSVSKDRAYNEQFF.

The CDR3 DNA reads as TGTGCCAGCAGCACGTCGACGATTGGGAGGGCCAGGGAGCAGTTCTTC. Its protein product is CASSTSTIGRAREQFF. The V and J genes are TRBV11-2 and TRBJ2-1; TRBD2 matches 7 bases. After removal of 5 bases from V and 10 bases from J, the junction contained 17 bases not matched to a gene. This CDR3 comprises 16 residues. CDR1 SGHAT and CDR2 FQNNGV come from the germline V gene.

The chain is built from TRBV6-1 and TRBJ1-4; no reliable D call. CDR1 MNHNS and CDR2 SASEGT come from the germline V gene. This CDR3 spans 12 amino acids. V gave up 5 bases and J gave up 5 bases, with 6 bases separating them. The CDR3 DNA reads as TGTGCCAGCAGTATCTGGAATGAAAAACTGTTTTTT. It is translated as CASSIWNEKLFF.

The gene calls are TRBV10-2 and TRBJ2-3; the D gene is possibly TRBD2 (6 bases). V was clipped by 3 bases and J by 5 bases, with 12 bases between them. Germline V gene lookup returns CDR1 WSHSY and CDR2 SAAADI. The CDR3 has 14 amino acids. CDR3 amino acids: CASSDRGTGDTQYF. The CDR3 nucleotides are TGCGCCAGCAGTGACCGGGGGACGGGAGATACGCAGTATTTT.

V gene TRBV5-4 combines with J gene TRBJ2-2; D ambiguous. The V gene lost 3 bases and the J gene lost 6 bases, with 18 bases spanning the gap. This CDR3 has 16 residues. Germline V lookup: CDR1 SGHNT, CDR2 YYREEE (reference sequence). CDR3 region: CASSYVQRAGSGELFF. The CDR3, as DNA: TGTGCCAGCAGCTACGTACAACGCGCAGGATCCGGGGAGCTGTTTTTT.

This clone was recorded only once. The chain uses TRBV6-6 and TRBJ2-1; D is possibly TRBD1 or TRBD2 (5 bases each). CDR1 MNHNY and CDR2 SVGAGI come from the germline V gene (reference sequence). The CDR3 contains 12 residues. V was cut by 10 bases and J by 8 bases, with 15 bases left in between. The DNA of the CDR3 is TGTGCCACTTCCGGGACCGCGGATGAGCAGTTCTTC. Translation: CATSGTADEQFF.

V gene TRBV4-1 combines with J gene TRBJ1-2; D possibly corresponds to TRBD1 (5 bases). Germline loops: CDR1 MGHRA, CDR2 YSYEKL. The CDR3 length is 14 residues. V lost 2 bases and J lost 4, with 11 bases in between. The CDR3 DNA reads as TGCGCCAGCAGCCAAATCAGGCAGGGCTATGGCTACACCTTC. Amino acid sequence: CASSQIRQGYGYTF.

This clone appeared a single time. This chain uses TRBV5-1 with TRBJ2-1, with a weak D call TRBD1 (6 bases). Germline loops: CDR1 SGHRS, CDR2 YFSETQ. This CDR3 region has 15 residues. V dropped 0 bases and J dropped 4 bases, with 11 bases sitting between them. Here the CDR3 reads CASSLEGGRYNEQFF. The CDR3 DNA reads TGCGCCAGCAGCTTGGAAGGGGGTAGGTACAATGAGCAGTTCTTC.

The chain employs TRBV7-9 and TRBJ2-3; D not resolved. The germline V gene encodes CDR1 SEHNR and CDR2 FQNEAQ (reference sequence). Deletions cut 1 base from V and 2 bases from J, with 4 bases between. The CDR3 consists of 13 residues. CDR3 coding DNA: TGTGCCAGCAGCTTAGAGTACACAGATACGCAGTATTTT. Encoded protein: CASSLEYTDTQYF. The full variable domain, its missing parts supplied by reference TRBV7-9 and TRBJ2-3, is DTGVSQNPRHKITKRGQNVTFRCDPISEHNRLYWYRQTLGQGPEFLTYFQNEAQLEKSRLLSDRFSAERPKGSFSTLEIQRTEQGDSAMYLCASSLEYTDTQYFGPGTRLTVL.

The chain is built from TRBV6-1 and TRBJ1-5; D gene unclear. Germline V gene sequence: CDR1 MNHNS, CDR2 SASEGT. The ends were cut back, 1 base at V and 5 bases at J, with 6 bases in the middle. This CDR3 comprises 13 residues. The CDR3 sequence is CASSEVGDQPQHF. CDR3 nucleotide sequence: TGTGCCAGCAGTGAAGTTGGGGATCAGCCCCAGCATTTT.

This chain uses TRBV4-1 with TRBJ2-2; the D is unclear. V was cut by 2 bases and J by 0 bases, with 7 bases left in between. From germline, CDR1 is MGHRA and CDR2 YSYEKL. The CDR3 loop spans 15 amino acids. For the CDR3, the DNA is TGCGCCAGCAGCCAAACTATAACGAACACCGGGGAGCTGTTTTTT. Translating gives CASSQTITNTGELFF.